This T cell receptor (beta chain) was observed in a study of breast tumors, draining lymph nodes, adjacent tissues (dated by TCRdb to 2015 to 2016). Turning to the overall study: Breast cancer patients provided tumor, adjacent nontumor tissue and axillary lymph nodes, and the study compared the TCR beta repertoires across these three sources. In human breast cancer, the study set out to evaluate how tumor, surrounding tissue and draining lymph node repertoires relate to one another and whether T cells may move between these sites.

The lymph node samples were taken from the axillary draining lymph nodes of breast cancer patients. This clonotype came up many times. The antigen it recognizes is unknown. Base qualities are not at hand, and no much larger clone is one base apart. Overall study outcomes, separate from this receptor: Tumor T-cell repertoires showed less diversity than lymph node repertoires and more diversity than nontumor tissue repertoires, and tumor T-cell repertoires showed preferential V and J gene usage. The data were considered consistent with the idea that most tumor T cells come from the lymph node and then expand in tumor tissue. Rather than being directly demonstrated, the conclusion that tumor T cells originate in lymph nodes was presented as consistent with a hypothesis. Tumor and nontumor tissue repertoires were significantly more similar in luminal-like than in basal-like breast cancer.

Via the germline V gene, CDR1 is SGDLS and CDR2 YYNGEE. V is trimmed back by 0 bases and J by 6 bases, and the junction contains 6 bases that no gene match accounts for. The CDR3 has 14 amino acids, counting the end cysteine and phenylalanine. Here the CDR3 DNA is all that survives: 42 bases in frame from base 1. This sample was sequenced with an Illumina HiSeq 2000. TCR beta chain libraries were generated through multiplex PCR amplification. The amplified TCR beta chain products were analyzed by high-throughput sequencing. TCRdb applied fastp at Q25 and MiXCR to the public reads, then kept only in-frame beta chains. CDR3 protein duplicates are merged, each entry listing the most common genes and DNA. For this sample there are around 140,000 distinct CDR3 sequences; 20% to 25% appear just once. The ten biggest clones cover more than 2.5% of the sample.

In this chain, TRBV9 is recombined with TRBJ2-7; 7 bases in the middle match TRBD1. The sequencing input was axillary lymph node tissue. This TCR was recovered from a female donor with breast cancer. Some clones in this sample may be carry-over from other donors' samples. The sequenced DNA: TGTGCCAGCAGCGTAGCCCCGACAGGGATCGAGCAGTACTTC. Translated, it gives CASSVAPTGIEQYF.